This T cell receptor beta chain was sequenced during a study of identical twins. TCRdb reanalysed the 5' RACE reads using MiXCR and keeps one entry per CDR3 protein. The profile covers roughly 690,000 distinct CDR3 sequences, with approximately 22% appearing a single time and 4% to 4.5% taken by the ten largest. There are 11 residues in the CDR3. CDR1 DFQATT and CDR2 SNEGSKA come from the germline V gene (reference sequence). The V end was cut by 1 base, the J end by 13 bases, with 11 bases between. Healthy Caucasians were all of the donors. This clonotype showed up many times. These sequences were also reported in another study, on T cells expressing NK-cell markers.

This TCR derives from a young woman in good health. This chain joins TRBV20-1 and TRBJ2-1; possible D gene TRBD2, 6 bases. The sequencing input was PBMCs. The CDR3 is CSARGGGEQFF. CDR3 in DNA: TGCAGTGCTAGAGGAGGAGGGGAACAGTTCTTC.